Listed below are T cell receptor beta chains from one sample, sequenced in a study of T cell responses to AZD1222 COVID-19 vaccine. The data were produced by immunoSEQ multiplex PCR, yet TCRdb's version contains in-frame clones alone and is incomplete. This sample has 150,000 to 200,000 clones, with 85% to 90% found just once. The sequenced sample was peripheral blood, obtained on day 0 of AZD1222 vaccination. The receptor set was obtained from an adult in good health. CDR3s include the opening cysteine and the closing phenylalanine or tryptophan. D genes are given only for firm matches. Not all rows give a size; the values are once, few, many and, for expanded clones, a class.

CDR3aa: CASSTPGLASNEQFF
CDR3nt: TGTGCCAGTAGTACCCCGGGACTAGCCTCCAATGAGCAGTTCTTC
abundance: NA
d_gene: TRBD2
j_gene: TRBJ2-1
v_gene: TRBV19

CDR3aa: CASSQNASPLHF
CDR3nt: TGTGCCAGCAGTCAAAATGCTTCACCCCTCCACTTT
abundance: once
d_gene: NA
j_gene: TRBJ1-6
v_gene: TRBV12-3/TRBV12-4

CDR3aa: CASVQGIYGYTF
CDR3nt: TGTGCCAGCGTACAGGGGATCTATGGCTACACCTTC
abundance: NA
d_gene: TRBD1
j_gene: TRBJ1-2
v_gene: TRBV2

CDR3aa: CASTAWGHSNQPQHF
CDR3nt: TGTGCCAGCACGGCCTGGGGGCATAGCAATCAGCCCCAGCATTTT
abundance: NA
d_gene: NA
j_gene: TRBJ1-5
v_gene: TRBV6-5

CDR3aa: CASSFGRSSYEQYF
CDR3nt: TGCGCCAGCAGCTTCGGTAGGAGCTCCTACGAGCAGTACTTC
abundance: NA
d_gene: NA
j_gene: TRBJ2-7
v_gene: TRBV5-1

CDR3aa: CASSPEGYPYYGYTF
CDR3nt: TGTGCCAGCAGCCCGGAAGGGTATCCCTACTATGGCTACACCTTC
abundance: NA
d_gene: NA
j_gene: TRBJ1-2
v_gene: TRBV7-9

CDR3aa: CASSPGLAVRETQYF
CDR3nt: TGTGCCAGTAGTCCGGGACTGGCGGTCCGAGAGACCCAGTACTTC
abundance: NA
d_gene: NA
j_gene: TRBJ2-5
v_gene: TRBV19

CDR3aa: CASSDAVRGEAFF
CDR3nt: TGTGCCAGCAGTGATGCAGTCCGAGGGGAAGCTTTCTTT
abundance: NA
d_gene: NA
j_gene: TRBJ1-1
v_gene: TRBV2

CDR3aa: CASSPNSPGRRGDTEAFF
CDR3nt: TGTGCCAGCTCACCTAATTCTCCAGGGCGAAGAGGGGACACTGAAGCTTTCTTT
abundance: NA
d_gene: NA
j_gene: TRBJ1-1
v_gene: TRBV18

CDR3aa: CASSLQGWENIQYF
CDR3nt: TGTGCCAGCAGCTTGCAAGGGTGGGAAAACATTCAGTACTTC
abundance: NA
d_gene: NA
j_gene: TRBJ2-4
v_gene: TRBV5-4

CDR3aa: CASSTGGSADTQYF
CDR3nt: TGTGCCAGCAGTACAGGGGGCTCGGCAGATACGCAGTATTTT
abundance: few
d_gene: TRBD1
j_gene: TRBJ2-3
v_gene: TRBV6-5

CDR3aa: CASSFNVGTSNYGYTF
CDR3nt: TGTGCCAGCAGTTTTAATGTGGGCACCTCCAACTATGGCTACACCTTC
abundance: few
d_gene: NA
j_gene: TRBJ1-2
v_gene: TRBV27

CDR3aa: CASSHGGYNEQFF
CDR3nt: TGTGCCAGCAGCCACGGGGGCTACAATGAGCAGTTCTTC
abundance: NA
d_gene: NA
j_gene: TRBJ2-1
v_gene: TRBV3-1/TRBV3-2

CDR3aa: CASSLGDPGYNSPLHF
CDR3nt: TGTGCCAGCAGTCTCGGCGATCCGGGGTATAATTCACCCCTCCACTTT
abundance: few
d_gene: NA
j_gene: TRBJ1-6
v_gene: TRBV28

CDR3aa: CASTVGGAGTNYGYTF
CDR3nt: TGTGCCAGCACCGTGGGGGGGGCGGGCACTAACTATGGCTACACCTTC
abundance: NA
d_gene: NA
j_gene: TRBJ1-2
v_gene: TRBV5-4

CDR3aa: CASSVTGTENSPLHF
CDR3nt: TGTGCCAGCAGCGTAACTGGGACGGAGAATTCACCCCTCCACTTT
abundance: NA
d_gene: NA
j_gene: TRBJ1-6
v_gene: TRBV9

CDR3aa: CASSFGAGDTGELFF
CDR3nt: TGCGCCAGCAGCTTTGGGGCAGGCGACACCGGGGAGCTGTTTTTT
abundance: NA
d_gene: NA
j_gene: TRBJ2-2
v_gene: TRBV5-1

CDR3aa: CASSWGRGAPLTDTQYF
CDR3nt: TGTGCCAGCAGCTGGGGGAGGGGGGCTCCGCTTACAGATACGCAGTATTTT
abundance: NA
d_gene: NA
j_gene: TRBJ2-3
v_gene: TRBV11-2

CDR3aa: CASSQERLGQPQHF
CDR3nt: TGCGCCAGCAGCCAAGAAAGACTTGGGCAGCCCCAGCATTTT
abundance: NA
d_gene: NA
j_gene: TRBJ1-5
v_gene: TRBV4-1

CDR3aa: CASGGSGSAGELFF
CDR3nt: TGTGCCAGCGGGGGATCGGGGAGCGCCGGGGAGCTGTTTTTT
abundance: NA
d_gene: NA
j_gene: TRBJ2-2
v_gene: TRBV7-6

CDR3aa: CASSSRSTEAFF
CDR3nt: TGCGCCAGCAGTTCGAGGAGCACTGAAGCTTTCTTT
abundance: NA
d_gene: NA
j_gene: TRBJ1-1
v_gene: TRBV5-1

CDR3aa: CASSFFEKLFF
CDR3nt: TGTGCCAGCAGTTTTTTTGAAAAACTGTTTTTT
abundance: few
d_gene: NA
j_gene: TRBJ1-4
v_gene: TRBV28

CDR3aa: CASSPWAAGSRSPLHF
CDR3nt: TGTGCCAGCAGTCCCTGGGCAGCAGGATCTCGGTCACCCCTCCACTTT
abundance: NA
d_gene: NA
j_gene: TRBJ1-6
v_gene: TRBV27

CDR3aa: CSARGGTGSNQPQHF
CDR3nt: TGCAGCGCCCGAGGGGGGACAGGTAGCAATCAGCCCCAGCATTTT
abundance: NA
d_gene: TRBD1
j_gene: TRBJ1-5
v_gene: TRBV29-1

CDR3aa: CASSLRRIGFGGSVQETQYF
CDR3nt: TGTGCCAGCAGTTTACGTAGGATAGGATTTGGAGGTTCCGTACAAGAGACCCAGTACTTC
abundance: NA
d_gene: NA
j_gene: TRBJ2-5
v_gene: TRBV28

CDR3aa: CASSRGYQETQYF
CDR3nt: TGCGCCAGCAGCCGCGGGTACCAAGAGACCCAGTACTTC
abundance: NA
d_gene: NA
j_gene: TRBJ2-5
v_gene: TRBV5-1

CDR3aa: CASSSLQGVRTDTQYF
CDR3nt: TGTGCCAGCAGCTCGCTACAGGGGGTTCGCACAGATACGCAGTATTTT
abundance: NA
d_gene: TRBD1
j_gene: TRBJ2-3
v_gene: TRBV5-4

CDR3aa: CASSTQQGGQPQHF
CDR3nt: TGTGCCAGCAGCACGCAACAGGGCGGACAGCCCCAGCATTTT
abundance: NA
d_gene: NA
j_gene: TRBJ1-5
v_gene: TRBV7-2

CDR3aa: CASSSGGPLNYEQYF
CDR3nt: TGTGCCAGCAGCTCCGGGGGACCATTGAACTACGAGCAGTACTTC
abundance: NA
d_gene: NA
j_gene: TRBJ2-7
v_gene: TRBV7-2

CDR3aa: CASSSPIAQETQYF
CDR3nt: TGTGCCAGCAGTTCCCCTATAGCCCAAGAGACCCAGTACTTC
abundance: NA
d_gene: NA
j_gene: TRBJ2-5
v_gene: TRBV28

CDR3aa: CASSPGQGAIEGNIQYF
CDR3nt: TGTGCCAGTAGTCCGGGACAGGGGGCCATCGAGGGAAACATTCAGTACTTC
abundance: NA
d_gene: TRBD1
j_gene: TRBJ2-4
v_gene: TRBV19

CDR3aa: CSASPAGRQETQYF
CDR3nt: TGCAGTGCTAGTCCCGCAGGTCGGCAAGAGACCCAGTACTTC
abundance: NA
d_gene: NA
j_gene: TRBJ2-5
v_gene: TRBV20-1

CDR3aa: CASSYIQPYGYTF
CDR3nt: TGTGCCAGCAGTTACATACAGCCCTATGGCTACACCTTC
abundance: NA
d_gene: NA
j_gene: TRBJ1-2
v_gene: TRBV28

CDR3aa: CASSQTIAGGNYEQYF
CDR3nt: TGTGCCAGCAGTCAAACGATAGCGGGAGGGAACTACGAGCAGTACTTC
abundance: NA
d_gene: TRBD2
j_gene: TRBJ2-7
v_gene: TRBV11-2

CDR3aa: CASSNQRRPSGANVLTF
CDR3nt: TGTGCCAGCAGCAACCAAAGAAGACCGTCTGGGGCCAACGTCCTGACTTTC
abundance: NA
d_gene: NA
j_gene: TRBJ2-6
v_gene: TRBV5-5

CDR3aa: CASSRNYEQYF
CDR3nt: TGTGCCAGCAGCAGGAACTACGAGCAGTACTTC
abundance: NA
d_gene: NA
j_gene: TRBJ2-7
v_gene: TRBV3-1/TRBV3-2

CDR3aa: CASSLVSSRSSYEQYF
CDR3nt: TGTGCCAGCAGCTTAGTGTCTAGCAGGAGCTCCTACGAGCAGTACTTC
abundance: NA
d_gene: NA
j_gene: TRBJ2-7
v_gene: TRBV7-2

CDR3aa: CASSTGTSPYNEQFF
CDR3nt: TGTGCCAGCAGTACCGGGACTAGCCCTTACAATGAGCAGTTCTTC
abundance: once
d_gene: TRBD2
j_gene: TRBJ2-1
v_gene: TRBV11-3

CDR3aa: CAAGTYGYTF
CDR3nt: TGTGCCGCAGGGACTTATGGCTACACCTTC
abundance: NA
d_gene: NA
j_gene: TRBJ1-2
v_gene: TRBV6-5

CDR3aa: CASSFGGPVSYEQYF
CDR3nt: TGTGCCAGCAGCTTTGGCGGGCCGGTCTCCTACGAGCAGTACTTC
abundance: NA
d_gene: NA
j_gene: TRBJ2-7
v_gene: TRBV7-2